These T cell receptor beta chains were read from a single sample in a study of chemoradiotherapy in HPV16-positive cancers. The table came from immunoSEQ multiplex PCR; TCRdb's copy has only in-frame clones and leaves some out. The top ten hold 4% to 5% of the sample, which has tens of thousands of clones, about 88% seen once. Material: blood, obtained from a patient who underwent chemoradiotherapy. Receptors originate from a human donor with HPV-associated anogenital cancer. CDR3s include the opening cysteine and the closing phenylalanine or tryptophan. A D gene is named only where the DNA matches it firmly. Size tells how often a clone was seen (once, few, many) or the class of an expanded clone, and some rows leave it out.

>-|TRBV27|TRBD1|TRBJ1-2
TGTGCCAGCTCTCCTCAGGGGGGGAGTAACTATGGCTACACCTTC
CASSPQGGSNYGYTF
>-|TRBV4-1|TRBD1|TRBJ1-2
TGCGCCAGCAGCCAGAACTGGGACAGGGCCTATGGCTACACCTTC
CASSQNWDRAYGYTF
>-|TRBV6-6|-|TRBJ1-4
TGTGCCAGCAGCCCCGGGAATGAAAAACTGTTTTTT
CASSPGNEKLFF
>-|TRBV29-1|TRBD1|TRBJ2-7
TGCAGCGTTGAAGTGTACAGGGGCTACGAGCAGTACTTC
CSVEVYRGYEQYF
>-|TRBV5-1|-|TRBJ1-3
TGCGCCAGCAGCTTGGAGGGGGTCCGGGGAAACACCATATATTTT
CASSLEGVRGNTIYF
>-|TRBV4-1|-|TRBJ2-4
TGCGCCAGCAGCCATATGGAAAAAAACATTCAGTACTTC
CASSHMEKNIQYF
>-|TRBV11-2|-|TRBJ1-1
TGTGCCAGCAGCTTAGCTCTCACGAGGAACACTGAAGCTTTCTTT
CASSLALTRNTEAFF
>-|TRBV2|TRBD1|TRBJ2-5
TGTGCCAGCAGTGAGGGACAGGGTTTTAAGACCCAGTACTTC
CASSEGQGFKTQYF
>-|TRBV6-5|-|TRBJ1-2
TGTGCCAGCAGTTCCCGAGAGGGGGGTAACTATGGCTACACCTTC
CASSSREGGNYGYTF
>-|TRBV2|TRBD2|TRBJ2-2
TGTGCCAGCAGTGAACTCACTAGCGGGGATACCGGGGAGCTGTTTTTT
CASSELTSGDTGELFF
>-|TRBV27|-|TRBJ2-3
TGTGCCAGCAGTAAGCCGACTGGGGGCCCCCCAGATACGCAGTATTTT
CASSKPTGGPPDTQYF
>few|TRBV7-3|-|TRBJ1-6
TGTGCCAGCAGCTTAGACGGTTATAATTCACCCCTCCACTTT
CASSLDGYNSPLHF
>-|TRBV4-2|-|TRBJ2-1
TGTGCCAGCAGCCAAAGAACGACCCTCGAGACCGGGACGTCACAGATCTACAATGAGCAGTTCTTC
CASSQRTTLETGTSQIYNEQFF
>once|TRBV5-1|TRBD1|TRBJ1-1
TGCGCCAGCAGCTTGATTTACAGGGGGCTTGACACTGAAGCTTTCTTT
CASSLIYRGLDTEAFF
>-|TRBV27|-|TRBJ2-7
TGTGCCAGCTGGGCGGGTTTTAGCGACGAGCAGTACTTC
CASWAGFSDEQYF
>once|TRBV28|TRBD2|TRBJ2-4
TGTGCCAGCAGATCTAGCGGGTTAGCCAAAAACATTCAGTACTTC
CASRSSGLAKNIQYF
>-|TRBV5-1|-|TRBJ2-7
TGCGCCAGCAGCCCCCTCTCGGGCGGGGGCTCCGAGCAGTACTTC
CASSPLSGGGSEQYF
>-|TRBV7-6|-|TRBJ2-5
TGTGCCAGCAGCCCTAGGGTCCTGGTACAAGAGACCCAGTACTTC
CASSPRVLVQETQYF
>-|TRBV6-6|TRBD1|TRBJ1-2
TGTGCCAGCAGTCAGACCGGACAGGGGGTTGGCTACACCTTC
CASSQTGQGVGYTF
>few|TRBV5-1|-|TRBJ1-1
TGCGCCAGCAGCTACGACCCCGACACTGAAGCTTTCTTT
CASSYDPDTEAFF
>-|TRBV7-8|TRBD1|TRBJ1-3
TGTGCCAGCAGCTCCCCGATACAAACAGGGGGCCAGGCTGGAAACACCATATATTTT
CASSSPIQTGGQAGNTIYF
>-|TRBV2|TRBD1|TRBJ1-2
TGTGCCAGCAGCCCCGGACAGGGGGCGAACTATGGCTACACCTTC
CASSPGQGANYGYTF
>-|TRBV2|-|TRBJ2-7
TGTGCCAGCAATCGTCCCGGGGCAACCTACGAGCAGTACTTC
CASNRPGATYEQYF
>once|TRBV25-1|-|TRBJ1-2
TGTGCCAGCAGTGAAATTGGGGCGGGCAGCTTCTATGGCTACACCTTC
CASSEIGAGSFYGYTF
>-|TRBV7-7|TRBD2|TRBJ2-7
TGTGCTAGCAGCCGGGGACTAGCGGGAGGGCCTACCGACTTC
CASSRGLAGGPTDF
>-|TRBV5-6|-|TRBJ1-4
TGTGCCAGCAGCCGGCAGACAGAACAAAAACTGTTTTTT
CASSRQTEQKLFF
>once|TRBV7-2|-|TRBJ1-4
TGTGCCAGCAGCTCCGACGGGAAATCCAATGAAAAACTGCTTTTT
CASSSDGKSNEKLLF
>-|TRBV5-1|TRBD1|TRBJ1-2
TGCGCCAGCACATCGGGACAGCGAAACTATGGCTACACCTTC
CASTSGQRNYGYTF
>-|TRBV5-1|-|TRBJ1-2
TGCGCCAGCAGCTGGGAACAGGGAATGAGTGGCTACACCTTC
CASSWEQGMSGYTF
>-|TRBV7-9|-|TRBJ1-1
TGTGCCAGCAGCTTACAGGTTGAAGCTTTCTTT
CASSLQVEAFF
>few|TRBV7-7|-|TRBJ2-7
TGTGCTAGCAGCTTAGCGACAGGGAGGGAGCAGTACTTC
CASSLATGREQYF
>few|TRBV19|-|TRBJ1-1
TGTGCCAGTCGGTCAAGGACTGAAGCTTTCTTT
CASRSRTEAFF
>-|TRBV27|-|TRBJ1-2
TGTGCCAGCAGTTTGTCCCGGTTGAGACGCGGCTACACCTTC
CASSLSRLRRGYTF
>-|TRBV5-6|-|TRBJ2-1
TGTGCCAGCAGCTCCCCGATCACGAATGAGCAGTTCTTC
CASSSPITNEQFF
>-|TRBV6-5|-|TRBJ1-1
TGTGCCAGCAGTTACGGGGTAGGGCCCGGAGCTTTCTTT
CASSYGVGPGAFF
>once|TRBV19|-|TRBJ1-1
TGTGCCAGTATCCCCTCCGCAGGCCTGAACACTGAAGCTTTCTTT
CASIPSAGLNTEAFF
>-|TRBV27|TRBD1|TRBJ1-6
TGTGCCAGCAGTGCGGGACAGGGTAATTCACCCCTCCACTTT
CASSAGQGNSPLHF
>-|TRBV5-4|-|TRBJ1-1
TGTGCCAGCAGCTTATTGGGCCAGGAGAACACTGAAGCTTTCTTT
CASSLLGQENTEAFF
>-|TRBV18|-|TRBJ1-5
TGTGCCAGCTCACCACTGGGGGCGGGCCAGCCCCAGCATTTT
CASSPLGAGQPQHF
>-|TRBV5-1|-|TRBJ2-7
TGCGCCAGCAGCTTCCCCCCCTCCTACGAGCAGTACTTC
CASSFPPSYEQYF
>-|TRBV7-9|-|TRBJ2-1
TGTGCCAGCAGCAGTCCGGGGGGCCAAAACAATGAGCAGTTCTTC
CASSSPGGQNNEQFF
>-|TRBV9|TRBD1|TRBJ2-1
TGTGCCAGCAGGGCAGGACAGGGGAACTACAATGAGCAGTTCTTC
CASRAGQGNYNEQFF
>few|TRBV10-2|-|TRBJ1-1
TGCGCCAGCAGGATTAGAACAGCGGGAGCTTTCTTT
CASRIRTAGAFF
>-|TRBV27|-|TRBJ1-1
TGTGCCAGCAGTTTAATTGGGAGCACTGAAGCTTTCTTT
CASSLIGSTEAFF
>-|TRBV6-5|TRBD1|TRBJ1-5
TGTGCCAGCAGCCCCACAGGGGATAGCAATCAGCCCCAGCATTTT
CASSPTGDSNQPQHF
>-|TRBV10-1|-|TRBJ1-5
TGCGCCAGCAGTGCCAGTGGGTACCAGCCCCAGCATTTT
CASSASGYQPQHF
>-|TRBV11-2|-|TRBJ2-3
TGTGCCAGCAGCTTTCGGCCCGGGAGTAGCACAGATACGCAGTATTTT
CASSFRPGSSTDTQYF
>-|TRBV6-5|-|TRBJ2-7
TGTGCCAGCAGGGACTACGAGCAGTACTTC
CASRDYEQYF
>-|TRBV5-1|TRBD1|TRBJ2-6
TGCGCCAGCAGTCGGGACAGCCCTTCTGGGGCCAACGTCCTGACTTTC
CASSRDSPSGANVLTF
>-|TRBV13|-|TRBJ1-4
TGTGCCAGCAGCTTAGGAGGGGGGCAGGGTGGCGAAAAACTGTTTTTT
CASSLGGGQGGEKLFF